This TCR beta chain was recovered during a study of T-cell reconstitution after alpha-beta-depleted transplantation in children (dated by TCRdb to between 2015 and 2016). In terms of the full investigation: T-cell immune reconstitution after TCRalphabeta/CD19-depleted allogeneic hematopoietic cell transplantation in children was quantitatively tracked in the study by means of TCR repertoire profiling.

Libraries were made using PCR. The instrument given in TCRdb is Illumina HiSeq 2500. To normalize quantification of the TCRbeta repertoire, the TCR libraries were built with molecular barcoding that relied on unique molecular identifiers. TCRdb reprocessing: public reads trimmed at Q25 with fastp, clones called with MiXCR, in-frame beta chains kept. Records with the same CDR3 protein are collapsed into one entry carrying the most frequent genes and DNA. The sample contains about 230,000 distinct CDR3 sequences, approximately 12% of them found a single time. The ten largest clonotypes hold roughly 2.6% of the sample. This clonotype was counted at least ten times. Its antigen is currently not known. No much larger clonotype is one base removed from it; base qualities were not supplied. The CDR3, from cysteine to phenylalanine, totals 13 residues. Only the CDR3 part of the read is kept: 39 bases, read in frame from the first base. From a lookup of the germline V gene, CDR1 and CDR2 are SGHRS and YFSETQ. Deletion took 3 bases off V and 0 bases off J, with a span of 7 bases between the germline ends.

This receptor was obtained from a human donor who donated a stem cell graft to a child with acute lymphoblastic leukemia. This chain is built from TRBV5-1 and TRBJ2-7, with TRBD1 as a weak D call on 6 bases. This material consisted of PBMCs from the stem cell graft donor, taken from the stem cell graft. The encoded CDR3 is CASSSDSSYEQYF. The sequence in DNA is TGCGCCAGCAGCTCGGACAGCTCCTACGAGCAGTACTTC.